The 26 T cell receptor beta chains below were found in one sample sequenced in a study of CD8 T cells in ankylosing spondylitis. TCRdb re-called the 5' RACE reads through MiXCR, storing one row per CDR3 protein. The table lists around 340,000 distinct CDR3 sequences, 20% of them singletons. The sequencing sample was made of blood, either unsorted or a sorted T cell fraction (not recorded which). These receptors originate from a male donor with ankylosing spondylitis or in good health (not recorded which).

With respect to this clonotype: A much larger clone lies one base from this, so it may be a read error. The rearrangement joins TRBV6-5 to TRBJ2-7; the match to TRBD1 covers 7 bases. Trimming removed 2 bases from V and 3 bases from J; junction bases left unmatched: 4. From germline, CDR1 is MNHEY and CDR2 SVGAGI. This CDR3 comprises 14 residues. The CDR3 sequence: CASSYGAGGYEQYF. DNA of the CDR3: TGTGCCAGCAGTTACGGGGCAGGGGGCTACGAGCAGTACTTC.

This rearrangement joins TRBV7-9 to TRBJ2-7; D is perhaps TRBD2 (5 bases). CDR3 size: 13 residues. Germline loops: CDR1 SEHNR, CDR2 FQNEAQ (reference sequence). Trimming removed 5 bases at V and 7 bases at J, with 15 bases between. The CDR3 is CASSPSEGREQYF. The DNA for the CDR3 is TGTGCCAGCAGCCCCTCAGAGGGCAGGGAGCAGTACTTC. Drawing the rest from reference TRBV7-9 and TRBJ2-7, the complete variable domain is DTGVSQNPRHKITKRGQNVTFRCDPISEHNRLYWYRQTLGQGPEFLTYFQNEAQLEKSRLLSDRFSAERPKGSFSTLEIQRTEQGDSAMYLCASSPSEGREQYFGPGTRLTVT.

This clonotype was counted a few times. This chain links TRBV24-1 with TRBJ2-2; a possible D gene is TRBD2 (5 bases). The V end lost 3 bases, the J end lost 7 bases, and 11 bases lay between the germline ends. Germline-derived CDR1 and CDR2 are KGHDR and SFDVKD. The CDR3 is 14 residues long. CDR3 sequence (DNA): TGTGCCACCAGTGATGGGGAGTTCCTCGGGGAGCTGTTTTTT. Translation gives CATSDGEFLGELFF.

V gene TRBV29-1 combines with J gene TRBJ2-3, with D perhaps matching TRBD1 or TRBD2 (5 bases each). Looked up from germline, CDR1 is SQVTM and CDR2 is ANQGSEA. The CDR3 extends over 14 amino acids. Trimming removed 6 bases at V and 4 bases at J, with 17 bases between. DNA of the CDR3: TGCAGCGTACCCCCAGAGGGACGGGCAGATACGCAGTATTTT. Translating it yields CSVPPEGRADTQYF.

The sample holds a few counts of this clonotype. The rearrangement uses TRBV20-1 and TRBJ1-4; 9 bases are a match to TRBD1. Looked up from germline, CDR1 is DFQATT and CDR2 is SNEGSKA (reference sequence). The CDR3 is 17 residues long. The ends lost 1 base at V and 2 bases at J; junction bases unmatched: 8. CDR3 protein: CSARVGTGGATNEKLFF. DNA of the CDR3: TGCAGTGCTAGAGTAGGAACAGGGGGCGCGACTAATGAAAAACTGTTTTTT.

The genes are TRBV28 and TRBJ2-7; a possible D gene is TRBD1 (6 bases). Germline-derived CDR1 and CDR2 are MDHEN and SYDVKM. This CDR3 is 15 amino acids long. The V and J ends lost 5 bases and 6 bases respectively, with 20 bases between them. The CDR3 bases are TGTGCCAGCAGTAAACAACCGGGACAATGGGGCGAGCAGTACTTC. Its translation: CASSKQPGQWGEQYF.

This clonotype was detected a few times. The chain combines TRBV28 with TRBJ2-5; the match to TRBD1 covers 8 bases. CDR3 length: 15 residues. The germline V gene has CDR1 MDHEN and CDR2 SYDVKM. Trimming at V came to 0 bases and at J to 3 bases, leaving 3 bases not matched to a gene. The CDR3, as DNA: TGTGCCAGCAGTTTATGGACAGGGGAAAAAGAGACCCAGTACTTC. Protein: CASSLWTGEKETQYF.

This rearrangement joins TRBV7-6 to TRBJ2-1; 16 positions agree with TRBD2. The CDR3 is 21 amino acids. Unmatched junction bases numbered 9, after V lost 1 base and J lost 0 bases. Germline assignment: CDR1 SGHVS and CDR2 FNYEAQ. The CDR3 sequence: CASSLVVGLAGGQSSYNEQFF. CDR3 DNA sequence: TGTGCCAGCAGCTTAGTTGTGGGACTAGCGGGGGGGCAAAGCTCCTACAATGAGCAGTTCTTC.

The chain employs TRBV30 and TRBJ2-2; no firm D call. In germline, CDR1 is GTSNPN, CDR2 SVGIG (reference sequence). V lost 0 bases to trimming and J lost 7 bases, with 9 bases between them. CDR3 length: 13 amino acids. This CDR3 is CAWSVSVSGELFF. The CDR3 bases are TGTGCCTGGAGTGTTTCAGTCAGCGGGGAGCTGTTTTTT.

The chain is built from TRBV5-1 and TRBJ2-3, with 8 bases that match TRBD1. The germline CDR1 and CDR2 sequences are SGHRS and YFSETQ. This CDR3 contains 18 residues. Trimming took 0 bases from V and 3 from J; bases not matched to a gene: 12. CDR3 region: CASSLAESTGEGTDTQYF. The CDR3 nucleotides read TGCGCCAGCAGCTTGGCCGAGTCGACAGGGGAAGGGACAGATACGCAGTATTTT.

The gene calls are TRBV29-1 and TRBJ1-2, with a possible D match to TRBD1 (5 bases). Germline CDR1 is SQVTM and CDR2 is ANQGSEA. Trimming pared 4 bases from V and 0 bases from J, leaving 12 bases between. The CDR3 is 14 amino acids. CDR3 amino acids: CSVAGAPPNYGYTF. In DNA, the CDR3 is TGCAGCGTTGCCGGGGCGCCCCCTAACTATGGCTACACCTTC.

This chain links TRBV11-2 with TRBJ1-2, with TRBD1 as a possible D gene (5 bases). Germline loops: CDR1 SGHAT, CDR2 FQNNGV. Trimming took 5 bases from V and 7 from J, leaving 14 bases between them. The length of the CDR3 is 13 residues. The CDR3 spells CASSMQGVGGYTF. CDR3 nucleotide sequence: TGTGCCAGCAGCATGCAGGGAGTCGGTGGCTACACCTTC. The whole variable domain, remainder taken from reference TRBV11-2 and TRBJ1-2, is EAGVAQSPRYKIIEKRQSVAFWCNPISGHATLYWYQQILGQGPKLLIQFQNNGVVDDSQLPKDRFSAERLKGVDSTLKIQPAKLEDSAVYLCASSMQGVGGYTFGSGTRLTVV.

The V call is TRBV2, the J call TRBJ2-3; TRBD2 might be the D (6 bases). Germline V gives CDR1 SNHLY, CDR2 FYNNEI. The CDR3 has 16 residues. V lost 7 bases to trimming and J lost 0 bases, with 17 bases between them. DNA for the CDR3: TGTGCCAGCAATGACATTCGGGAGCCTAGCACAGATACGCAGTATTTT. Translated: CASNDIREPSTDTQYF.

V usage is TRBV30 and J usage is TRBJ2-7; D gene ambiguous. The CDR3 consists of 11 residues. V lost 1 base and J lost 3, with 4 bases in between. Germline V CDR1 and CDR2: GTSNPN, SVGIG (reference sequence). The DNA for the CDR3 is TGTGCCTGGAGTGACGGCTACGAGCAGTACTTC. Translated: CAWSDGYEQYF.

In nucleotides, the CDR3 is TGTGCCAGCAGTCCGCTCCCGGGACAGGCTTCCTCTGGGGCCAACGTCCTGACTTTC. This translates into CASSPLPGQASSGANVLTF. This sequence joins TRBV6-1 and TRBJ2-6, with TRBD1 matching 8 bases. CDR1 is MNHNS and CDR2 is SASEGT in the germline V gene. This CDR3 has 19 residues. The V segment lost 5 bases and the J segment 0 bases; nucleotides outside the gene matches: 12.

This clonotype was recorded only once. This rearrangement joins TRBV4-1 to TRBJ2-1; no firm D call. From germline, CDR1 is MGHRA and CDR2 YSYEKL. Trimming shortened V by 0 bases and J by 7 bases, and 7 bases separated the two germline ends. This CDR3 comprises 13 residues. In DNA, the CDR3 is TGCGCCAGCAGCCAAGAGGCCTTAAATGAGCAGTTCTTC. Its protein product is CASSQEALNEQFF.

V gene TRBV7-7 combines with J gene TRBJ2-1; D is perhaps TRBD2 (6 bases). This CDR3 is built from 20 residues. Trimming cost V 5 bases and J 2 bases, with 28 bases left between them. Germline V gene sequence: CDR1 SSHAT, CDR2 FNYEAQ (reference sequence). The CDR3, as DNA: TGTGCCAGCAGCGTATCCGGGACGGTGTCTATCGGGGGAACCTACAATGAGCAGTTCTTC. Amino acid sequence: CASSVSGTVSIGGTYNEQFF.

This clonotype was seen a few times. The V gene is TRBV2, the J gene TRBJ2-7; D is possibly TRBD2 (6 bases). V lost 6 bases, J lost 7 bases, and 19 bases lay in between. Looked up from germline, CDR1 is SNHLY and CDR2 is FYNNEI. The length of the CDR3 is 14 residues. The CDR3 loop reads CASRDHNLAGEQYF. The CDR3 DNA is TGTGCCAGCAGGGACCATAATTTGGCGGGGGAGCAGTACTTC.

This clonotype has just a few counts. This chain uses TRBV9 with TRBJ2-1, with D possibly being TRBD2 (5 bases). The V gene's germline CDR1 is SGDLS and CDR2 YYNGEE. The CDR3 is made up of 13 amino acids. The V gene lost 5 bases and the J gene lost 6 bases, with 12 bases spanning the gap. The CDR3 DNA follows: TGTGCCAGCAGGAACGAGGGTTTCAATGAGCAGTTCTTC. Residues: CASRNEGFNEQFF.

This clonotype was seen repeatedly, ten times or more. This chain joins TRBV19 and TRBJ2-1; D may be TRBD1 or TRBD2 (6 bases each). Germline CDR1 is LNHDA and CDR2 is SQIVND (reference sequence). The CDR3 loop spans 16 amino acids. Trimming removed 4 bases from V and 0 bases from J, with 13 bases in between. CDR3 loop: CASSRGAESSYNEQFF. DNA of the CDR3: TGTGCCAGTAGTAGGGGGGCTGAGAGCTCCTACAATGAGCAGTTCTTC.

The genes are TRBV14 and TRBJ2-1; D is unresolved. CDR1 and CDR2 from the germline V gene are SGHDN and FVKESK. The CDR3 covers 13 residues. Trimming pared 1 base from V and 9 bases from J, leaving 10 bases between. The CDR3 loop is CASSQGRLGEQFF. The CDR3 coding sequence is TGTGCCAGCAGCCAAGGAAGACTGGGTGAGCAGTTCTTC.

The V gene is TRBV28, the J gene TRBJ2-7; no firm D call. The V gene's germline CDR1 is MDHEN and CDR2 SYDVKM. The CDR3 runs 13 residues. The germline V and J ends were trimmed by 8 bases and 3 bases, with 14 bases remaining between them. The CDR3 loop reads CASAASHRYEQYF. The CDR3 DNA sequence: TGTGCCAGCGCGGCGAGTCATCGCTACGAGCAGTACTTC.

The chain combines TRBV12-3 or TRBV12-4 with TRBJ2-1; D unclear. The length of the CDR3 is 13 residues. The V gene lost 1 base and the J gene lost 8 bases, with 9 bases spanning the gap. CDR3 sequence: CASSLVDTDEQFF. In nucleotides, the CDR3 is TGTGCCAGCAGTTTAGTCGATACGGATGAGCAGTTCTTC.

Only a few counts were recorded for this clonotype. This sequence joins TRBV20-1 and TRBJ2-6; tentatively, D is TRBD2 (5 bases). From germline, CDR1 is DFQATT and CDR2 SNEGSKA (reference sequence). CDR3 length: 17 residues. V was clipped by 6 bases and J by 4 bases, with 22 bases between them. CDR3 sequence reads: CSALRLPDAAGANVLTF. CDR3 DNA: TGCAGTGCGCTTCGACTACCCGACGCCGCAGGGGCCAACGTCCTGACTTTC.

The chain uses TRBV20-1 and TRBJ2-1; D may correspond to TRBD1 or TRBD2 (6 bases each). V lost 6 bases to trimming and J lost 1 base, with 16 bases between them. The CDR3 has 15 amino acids. The V gene's germline CDR1 is DFQATT and CDR2 SNEGSKA (reference sequence). The CDR3 sequence is CSAEEGDRSYNEQFF. The DNA of the CDR3 is TGCAGTGCCGAGGAGGGGGATAGGTCCTACAATGAGCAGTTCTTC.

This clonotype has just a few counts. The genes are TRBV4-1 and TRBJ2-7; D is possibly TRBD1 or TRBD2 (5 bases each). V was trimmed by 6 bases and J by 5 bases, leaving 20 bases between them. The CDR3 has 15 residues. Germline V lookup: CDR1 MGHRA, CDR2 YSYEKL. CDR3: CASRLAGTAPDEQYF. CDR3 coding DNA: TGCGCCAGCAGGTTAGCCGGGACGGCACCGGACGAGCAGTACTTC.